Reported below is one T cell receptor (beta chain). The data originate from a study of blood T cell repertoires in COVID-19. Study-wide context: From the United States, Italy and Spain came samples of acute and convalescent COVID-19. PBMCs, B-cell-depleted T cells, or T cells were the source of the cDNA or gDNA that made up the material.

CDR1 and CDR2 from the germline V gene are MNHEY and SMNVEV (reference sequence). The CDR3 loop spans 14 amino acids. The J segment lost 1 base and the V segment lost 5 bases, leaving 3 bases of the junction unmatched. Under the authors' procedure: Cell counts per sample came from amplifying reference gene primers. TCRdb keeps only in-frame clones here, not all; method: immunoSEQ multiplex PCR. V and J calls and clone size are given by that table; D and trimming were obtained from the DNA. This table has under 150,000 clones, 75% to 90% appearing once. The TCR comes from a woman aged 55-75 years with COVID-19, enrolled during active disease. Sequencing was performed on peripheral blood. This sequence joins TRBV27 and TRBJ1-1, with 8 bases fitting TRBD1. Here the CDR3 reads CASSPDRGNTEAFF. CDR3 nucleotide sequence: TGTGCCAGCAGTCCCGACAGGGGGAACACTGAAGCTTTCTTT.